Listed below are T cell receptor beta chains from one sample, sequenced in a study of blood T cell repertoires in COVID-19. This table comes from immunoSEQ multiplex PCR, and its TCRdb copy is limited to in-frame clones, with some not included. Among 250,000 to 350,000 clones listed, 86% were seen once. Input material: peripheral blood. Every receptor here comes from an older woman with COVID-19, enrolled during active disease. Both conserved end residues are part of each CDR3. Each record gives: CDR3 length, V gene, J gene, CDR3 protein.

14	TRBV10-3	TRBJ2-1	CAISGTAAYNEQFF
15	TRBV5-1	TRBJ2-3	CASSRRAGGTDTQYF
12	TRBV15	TRBJ2-3	CATSRRVDTQYF
15	TRBV6-2/TRBV6-3	TRBJ2-1	CASSSLAGEYNEQFF
13	TRBV5-1	TRBJ2-2	CASSREGAGELFF
16	TRBV5-8	TRBJ2-1	CASSLWGTGMGYEQFF
15	TRBV4-2	TRBJ2-1	CASSQGTSGGNEQFF
14	TRBV4-3	TRBJ1-5	CASSPWTGSSPQHF
13	TRBV9	TRBJ1-1	CASSVATGLEAFF
14	TRBV9	TRBJ1-2	CASSARQGGNGYTF
14	TRBV7-2	TRBJ1-5	CASSFLQDNQPQHF
16	TRBV23-1	TRBJ1-4	CASSGPPQGENEKLFF
18	TRBV7-6	TRBJ2-1	CASSLRVAGVRSYNEQFF
16	TRBV5-1	TRBJ1-1	CASSLLTGELSTEAFF
15	TRBV10-3	TRBJ1-5	CAISPGQGDNQPQHF
14	TRBV7-3	TRBJ2-3	CASTLAGGQDTQYF
14	TRBV6-5	TRBJ2-3	CASSYQGRGDTQYF
13	TRBV29-1	TRBJ1-2	CSVQQGTLYGYTF
15	TRBV18	TRBJ1-3	CASSPPRSSGNTIYF
13	TRBV4-3	TRBJ2-1	CASSQSGYNEQFF
14	TRBV6-5	TRBJ1-1	CASSYRDMGTEAFF
20	TRBV1	TRBJ1-6	CTSSQDDRERPLSYNSPLHF
15	TRBV12-5	TRBJ2-5	CASGAGQGDTETQYF
13	TRBV5-1	TRBJ1-6	CASSLDTNSPLHF
15	TRBV5-5	TRBJ1-1	CASSFTGGQGTEAFF
16	TRBV6-4	TRBJ1-5	CASSDWDRLFNQPQHF
15	TRBV28	TRBJ2-5	CASGLTSGGAETQYF
10	TRBV7-2	TRBJ2-3	CASSPRPQYF
14	TRBV6-5	TRBJ2-1	CASNARQGHNEQFF
11	TRBV30	TRBJ1-2	CAGQINYGYTF
15	TRBV7-2	TRBJ2-7	CASSLDGGSSYEQYF
13	TRBV7-2	TRBJ2-2	CASSRQNTGELFF
20	TRBV6-4	TRBJ2-5	CASSDGGLAGGSFYQETQYF
17	TRBV18	TRBJ1-5	CASSPSRGTGRDQPQHF
17	TRBV28	TRBJ1-2	CASSIPRVFRTPDGYTF
16	TRBV4-1	TRBJ2-7	CASSLTGEAEVYEQYF
17	TRBV3-1/TRBV3-2	TRBJ2-7	CASSQVGTGTETYEQYF
15	TRBV5-1	TRBJ2-2	CASSLVSGKAGELFF